Detailed here is one TCR beta chain. This sample stems from a study of identical twins. Template switching, a step in the protocol, added a universal primer site, and cDNA carried unique molecular identifiers. TCRdb itself ran the 5' RACE reads through MiXCR, one entry per CDR3 protein. The table lists about 150,000 distinct CDR3 sequences, 3.5% of them singletons. All of the donors were Caucasians in good health. The sample consisted of memory T cells sorted from blood. The receptor was isolated from a man between 18 and 35 years old in good health.

CDR3 residues: CASSQYRREQFF. The CDR3 coding sequence is TGCGCCAGCAGCCAATATCGACGTGAGCAGTTCTTC. V and J are TRBV5-1 and TRBJ2-1; D gene ambiguous. This CDR3 is 12 amino acids long. Trimming stripped 4 bases from V and 9 bases from J, with 11 bases between. Per germline, CDR1 SGHRS and CDR2 YFSETQ.